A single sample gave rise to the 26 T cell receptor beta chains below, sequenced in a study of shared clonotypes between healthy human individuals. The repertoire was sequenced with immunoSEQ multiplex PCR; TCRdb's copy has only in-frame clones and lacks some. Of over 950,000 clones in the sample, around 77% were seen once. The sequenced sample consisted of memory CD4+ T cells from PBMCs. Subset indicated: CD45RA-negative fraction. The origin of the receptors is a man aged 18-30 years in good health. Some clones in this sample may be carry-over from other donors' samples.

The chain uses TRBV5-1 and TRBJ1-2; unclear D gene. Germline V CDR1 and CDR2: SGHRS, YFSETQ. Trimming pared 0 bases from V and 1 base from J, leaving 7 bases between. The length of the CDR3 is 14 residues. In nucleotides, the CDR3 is TGCGCCAGCAGCTTGGAACCCCATAACTATGGCTACACCTTC. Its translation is CASSLEPHNYGYTF.

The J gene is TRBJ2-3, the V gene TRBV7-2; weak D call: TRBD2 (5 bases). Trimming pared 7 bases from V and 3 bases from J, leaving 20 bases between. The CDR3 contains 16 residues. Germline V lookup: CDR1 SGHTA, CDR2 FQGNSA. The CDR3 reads CASTLRWGVGTDTQYF. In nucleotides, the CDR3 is TGTGCCAGCACCCTAAGGTGGGGAGTTGGAACAGATACGCAGTATTTT. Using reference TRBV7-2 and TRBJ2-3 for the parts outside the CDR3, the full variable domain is GAGVSQSPSNKVTEKGKDVELRCDPISGHTALYWYRQSLGQGLEFLIYFQGNSAPDKSGLPSDRFSAERTGGSVSTLTIQRTQQEDSAVYLCASTLRWGVGTDTQYFGPGTRLTVL.

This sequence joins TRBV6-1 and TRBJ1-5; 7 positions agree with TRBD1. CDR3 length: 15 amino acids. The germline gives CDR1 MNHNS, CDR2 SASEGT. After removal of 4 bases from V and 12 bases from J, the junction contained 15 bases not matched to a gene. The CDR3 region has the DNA TGTGCCAGCAGTGGATATACAGGGGCCCTTTCGCTCCAGCATTTT. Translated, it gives CASSGYTGALSLQHF.

CDR3 loop: CASSSIRGGENIQYF. The CDR3 coding sequence is TGTGCCAGCAGCTCGATCAGGGGTGGAGAAAACATTCAGTACTTC. The rearrangement uses TRBV5-4 and TRBJ2-4; tentative D call: TRBD1 (6 bases). V gave up 3 bases and J gave up 5 bases, with 15 bases separating them. CDR3 length equals 15 residues. The germline CDR1 and CDR2 sequences are SGHNT and YYREEE (reference sequence).

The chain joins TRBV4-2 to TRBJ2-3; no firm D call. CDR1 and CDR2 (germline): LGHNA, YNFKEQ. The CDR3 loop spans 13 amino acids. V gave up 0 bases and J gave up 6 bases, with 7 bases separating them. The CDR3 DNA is TGTGCCAGCAGCCAAGATCCCAACGATACGCAGTATTTT. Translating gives CASSQDPNDTQYF.

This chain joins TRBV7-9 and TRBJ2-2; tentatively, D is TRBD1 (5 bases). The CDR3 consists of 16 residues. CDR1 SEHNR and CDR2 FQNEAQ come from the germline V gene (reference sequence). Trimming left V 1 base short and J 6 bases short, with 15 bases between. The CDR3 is CASSLVQGGFSGELFF. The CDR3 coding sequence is TGTGCCAGCAGCTTAGTCCAGGGTGGGTTCTCCGGGGAGCTGTTTTTT.

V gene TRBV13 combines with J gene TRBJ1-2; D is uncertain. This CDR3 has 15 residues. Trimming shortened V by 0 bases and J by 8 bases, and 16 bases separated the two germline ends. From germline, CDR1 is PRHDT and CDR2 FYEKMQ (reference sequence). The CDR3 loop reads CASSLGRRAMGGYTF. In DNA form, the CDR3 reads TGTGCCAGCAGCTTAGGCCGGCGAGCAATGGGGGGCTACACCTTC.

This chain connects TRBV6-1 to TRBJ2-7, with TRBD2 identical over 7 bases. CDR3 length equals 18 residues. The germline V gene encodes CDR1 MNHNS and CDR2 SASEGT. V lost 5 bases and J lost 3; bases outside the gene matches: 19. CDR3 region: CASSQVPGLPTVSYEQYF. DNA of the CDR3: TGTGCCAGCAGTCAAGTACCGGGACTACCAACGGTAAGCTACGAGCAGTACTTC.

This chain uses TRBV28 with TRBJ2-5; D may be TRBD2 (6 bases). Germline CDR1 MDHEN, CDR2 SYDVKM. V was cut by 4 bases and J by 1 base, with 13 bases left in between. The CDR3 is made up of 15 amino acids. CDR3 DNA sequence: TGTGCCAGCAGTTATAGCGGTGAAGTCCAAGAGACCCAGTACTTC. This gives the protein CASSYSGEVQETQYF.

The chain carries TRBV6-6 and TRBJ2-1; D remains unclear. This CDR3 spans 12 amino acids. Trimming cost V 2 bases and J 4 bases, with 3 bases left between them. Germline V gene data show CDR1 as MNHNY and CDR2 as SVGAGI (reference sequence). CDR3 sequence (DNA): TGTGCCAGCAGTTACCCTTACAATGAGCAGTTCTTC. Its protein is CASSYPYNEQFF.

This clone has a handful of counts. CDR3 sequence reads: CASSFGERQETQYF. The CDR3 region has the DNA TGTGCCAGCAGTTTTGGAGAACGACAAGAGACCCAGTACTTC. This rearrangement joins TRBV28 to TRBJ2-5, with D hard to call. V lost 3 bases and J 2 bases, leaving 10 bases between the germline ends. Per germline, CDR1 MDHEN and CDR2 SYDVKM. The CDR3 spans 14 residues.

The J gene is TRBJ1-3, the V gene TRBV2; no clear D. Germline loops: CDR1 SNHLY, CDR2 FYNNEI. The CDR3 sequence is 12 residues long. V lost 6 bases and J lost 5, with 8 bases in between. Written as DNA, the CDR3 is TGTGCCAGCAGGAACGGACGAAACACCATATATTTT. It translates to CASRNGRNTIYF.

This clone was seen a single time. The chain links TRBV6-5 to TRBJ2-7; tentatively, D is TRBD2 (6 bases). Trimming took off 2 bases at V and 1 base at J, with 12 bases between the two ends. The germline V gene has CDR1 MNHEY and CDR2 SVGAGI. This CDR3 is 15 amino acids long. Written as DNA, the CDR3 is TGTGCCAGCAGTTACGGGGGGAGCCGATCCTACGAGCAGTACTTC. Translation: CASSYGGSRSYEQYF.

The DNA of the CDR3 is TGTGCCAGCAGTTACTCGGGGGGGCGGTGGACTGAAGCTTTCTTT. As protein: CASSYSGGRWTEAFF. This chain joins TRBV6-5 and TRBJ1-1, with TRBD1 as a possible D gene (6 bases). The CDR3 covers 15 residues. Trimming pared 0 bases from V and 5 bases from J, leaving 13 bases between. CDR1 and CDR2 (germline): MNHEY, SVGAGI.

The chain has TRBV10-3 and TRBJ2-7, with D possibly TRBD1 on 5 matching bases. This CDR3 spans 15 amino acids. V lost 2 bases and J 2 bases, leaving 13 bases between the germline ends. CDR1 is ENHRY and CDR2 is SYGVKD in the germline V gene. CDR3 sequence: CAISEGAALAYEQYF. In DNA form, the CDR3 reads TGTGCCATCAGTGAGGGGGCGGCCCTCGCCTACGAGCAGTACTTC.

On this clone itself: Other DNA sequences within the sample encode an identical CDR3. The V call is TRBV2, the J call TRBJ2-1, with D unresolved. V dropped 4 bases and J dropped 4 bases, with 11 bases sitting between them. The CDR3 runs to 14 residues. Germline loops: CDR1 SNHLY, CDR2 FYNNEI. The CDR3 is CASSGDRAYNEQFF. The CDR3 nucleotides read TGTGCCAGCAGTGGCGACCGGGCGTACAATGAGCAGTTCTTC.

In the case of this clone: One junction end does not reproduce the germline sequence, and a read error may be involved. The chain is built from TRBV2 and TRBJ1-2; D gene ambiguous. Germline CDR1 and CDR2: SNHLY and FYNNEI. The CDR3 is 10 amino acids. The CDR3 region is CASSLQVLGF. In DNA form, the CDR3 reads TGTGCCAGCAGTCTACAAGTCCTCGGATTC.

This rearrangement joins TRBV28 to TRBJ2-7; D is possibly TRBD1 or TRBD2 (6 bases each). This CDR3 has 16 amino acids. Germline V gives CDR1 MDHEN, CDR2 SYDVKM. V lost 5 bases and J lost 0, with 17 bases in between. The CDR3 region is CASSPGPGAGSYEQYF. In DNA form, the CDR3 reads TGTGCCAGCAGTCCTGGTCCGGGGGCAGGCTCCTACGAGCAGTACTTC.

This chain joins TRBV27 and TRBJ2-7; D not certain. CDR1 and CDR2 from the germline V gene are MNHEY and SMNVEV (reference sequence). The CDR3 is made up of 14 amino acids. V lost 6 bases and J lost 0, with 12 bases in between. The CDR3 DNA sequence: TGTGCCAGCAGGCCGGTTCGGGCCTCCTACGAGCAGTACTTC. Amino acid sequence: CASRPVRASYEQYF.

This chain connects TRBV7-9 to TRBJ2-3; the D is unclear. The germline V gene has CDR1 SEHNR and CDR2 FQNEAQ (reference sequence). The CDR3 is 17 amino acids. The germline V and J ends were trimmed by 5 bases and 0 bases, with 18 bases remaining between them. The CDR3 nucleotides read TGTGCCAGCAGCCGAGCCCTTGGCGCCCCAAGCACAGATACGCAGTATTTT. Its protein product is CASSRALGAPSTDTQYF.

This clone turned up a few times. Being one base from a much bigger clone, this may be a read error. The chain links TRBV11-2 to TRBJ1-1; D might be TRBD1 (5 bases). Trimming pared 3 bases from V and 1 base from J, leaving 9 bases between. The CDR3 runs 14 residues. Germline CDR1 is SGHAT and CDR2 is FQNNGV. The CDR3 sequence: CASSFNQGNTEAFF. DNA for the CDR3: TGTGCCAGCAGCTTTAACCAGGGGAACACTGAAGCTTTCTTT. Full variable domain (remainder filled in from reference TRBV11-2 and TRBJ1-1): EAGVAQSPRYKIIEKRQSVAFWCNPISGHATLYWYQQILGQGPKLLIQFQNNGVVDDSQLPKDRFSAERLKGVDSTLKIQPAKLEDSAVYLCASSFNQGNTEAFFGQGTRLTVV.

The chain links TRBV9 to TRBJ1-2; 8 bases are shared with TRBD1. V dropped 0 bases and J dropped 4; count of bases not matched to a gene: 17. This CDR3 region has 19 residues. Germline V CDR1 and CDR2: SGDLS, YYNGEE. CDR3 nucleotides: TGTGCCAGCAGCGTAGATGTCTGGGCAGGGGGCGCGAAGGGCTATGGCTACACCTTC. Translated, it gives CASSVDVWAGGAKGYGYTF.

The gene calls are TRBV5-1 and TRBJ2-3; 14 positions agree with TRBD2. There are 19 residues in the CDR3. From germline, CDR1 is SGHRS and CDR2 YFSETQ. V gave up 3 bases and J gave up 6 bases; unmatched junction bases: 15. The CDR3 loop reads CASSWRPGLAGEGADTQYF. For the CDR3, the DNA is TGCGCCAGCAGCTGGAGACCGGGACTAGCGGGAGAAGGGGCCGATACGCAGTATTTT.

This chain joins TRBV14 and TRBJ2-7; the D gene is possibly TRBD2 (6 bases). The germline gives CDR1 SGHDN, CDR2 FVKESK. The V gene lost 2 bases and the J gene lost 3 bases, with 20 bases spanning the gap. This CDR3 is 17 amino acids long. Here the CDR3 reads CASSQKAGGALFYEQYF. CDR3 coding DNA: TGTGCCAGCAGCCAAAAGGCAGGCGGGGCCCTTTTCTACGAGCAGTACTTC.

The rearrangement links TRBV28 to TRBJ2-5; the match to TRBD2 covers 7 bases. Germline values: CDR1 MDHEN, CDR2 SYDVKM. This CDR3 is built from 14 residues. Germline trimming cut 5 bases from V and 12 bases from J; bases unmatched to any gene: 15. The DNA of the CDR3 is TGTGCCAGCAGTCCCCCGGAGGGTAGCGGGCCCGAGTACTTC. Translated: CASSPPEGSGPEYF.

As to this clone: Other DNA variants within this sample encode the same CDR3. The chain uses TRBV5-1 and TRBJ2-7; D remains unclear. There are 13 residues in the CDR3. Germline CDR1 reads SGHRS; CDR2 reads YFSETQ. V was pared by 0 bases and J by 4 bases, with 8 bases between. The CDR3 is CASSLEVSYEQYF. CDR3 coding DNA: TGCGCCAGCAGCTTGGAGGTCAGTTACGAGCAGTACTTC. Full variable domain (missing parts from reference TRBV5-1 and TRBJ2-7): KAGVTQTPRYLIKTRGQQVTLSCSPISGHRSVSWYQQTPGQGLQFLFEYFSETQRNKGNFPGRFSGRQFSNSRSEMNVSTLELGDSALYLCASSLEVSYEQYFGPGTRLTVT.